The 25 T cell receptor beta chains below were found in one sample sequenced in a study of control samples from healthy donors and cancer patients. Sequencing used immunoSEQ multiplex PCR; TCRdb keeps in-frame clones, though not all of them. This table has some 150,000 clones, around 94% appearing once. The sample comprised PBMCs. The origin of the receptors is a man aged 55-75 years with colorectal cancer.

The rearrangement joins TRBV20-1 to TRBJ1-4; the D gene is possibly TRBD1 (6 bases). Germline lookup yields CDR1 DFQATT and CDR2 SNEGSKA (reference sequence). The CDR3 extends over 11 amino acids. V lost 5 bases and J lost 12, with 13 bases in between. For the CDR3, the DNA is TGCAGTGCTCCTGCGGGGGGCGAACTGTTTTTT. This codes for CSAPAGGELFF.

The chain couples TRBV9 to TRBJ1-3, with 8 nucleotides matching TRBD1. Unmatched junction bases numbered 8, after V lost 2 bases and J lost 1 base. Germline V gene sequence: CDR1 SGDLS, CDR2 YYNGEE. The CDR3 is 17 amino acids. This chain's CDR3 is CASSVRQGPGSGNTIYF. The CDR3 bases are TGTGCCAGCAGCGTTCGACAGGGGCCAGGGTCTGGAAACACCATATATTTT.

CDR3 residues: CASSLGEAVSGEFF. CDR3 nucleotide sequence: TGTGCCAGCAGCTTAGGCGAGGCGGTTTCAGGCGAGTTCTTC. The chain employs TRBV13 and TRBJ2-1, with D unclear. CDR3 size: 14 residues. Deletions cut 0 bases from V and 14 bases from J, with 17 bases between. CDR1 and CDR2 from the germline V gene are PRHDT and FYEKMQ (reference sequence).

The chain combines TRBV7-9 with TRBJ1-4; D unresolved. The CDR3 runs 15 residues. Germline V gives CDR1 SEHNR, CDR2 FQNEAQ (reference sequence). Trimming removed 5 bases from V and 4 bases from J, with 14 bases in between. CDR3 residues: CASSPRLGDNEKLFF. In nucleotides, the CDR3 is TGTGCCAGCAGCCCTAGGTTGGGAGATAATGAAAAACTGTTTTTT.

This clone was picked up a small number of times. The rearrangement uses TRBV10-1 and TRBJ1-2; possibly TRBD1 for D (6 bases). This CDR3 has 14 residues. Trimming pared 4 bases from V and 9 bases from J, leaving 18 bases between. The germline V gene encodes CDR1 WNHNN and CDR2 SYGVQD (reference sequence). The CDR3 DNA follows: TGCGCCAGCAGTGCAGGGGCCGAGGTAGAAAGCTACACCTTC. This translates into CASSAGAEVESYTF.

The chain recombines TRBV7-9 with TRBJ1-1; 10 nucleotides line up with TRBD1. Germline assignment: CDR1 SEHNR and CDR2 FQNEAQ (reference sequence). The trim removed 0 bases at V and 1 base at J, leaving 5 bases unmatched. The CDR3 length is 17 residues. The CDR3: CASSLAGQGLANTEAFF. DNA for the CDR3: TGTGCCAGCAGCTTAGCGGGACAGGGGTTGGCGAACACTGAAGCTTTCTTT.

This chain joins TRBV7-2 and TRBJ2-7, with 9 bases identical to TRBD2. The CDR3 has 14 residues. Germline V gene lookup returns CDR1 SGHTA and CDR2 FQGNSA. Trimming cost V 3 bases and J 6 bases; bases outside gene matches: 6. The CDR3 region is CASSFSGGASEQYF. Written as DNA, the CDR3 is TGTGCCAGCAGCTTTAGCGGGGGTGCCTCCGAGCAGTACTTC.

The rearrangement links TRBV4-3 to TRBJ1-2; the D gene is possibly TRBD1 (5 bases). Germline CDR1 and CDR2: LGHNA and YSLEER. The CDR3 contains 15 residues. Trimming removed 0 bases at V and 3 bases at J, with 11 bases between. The CDR3, as DNA: TGCGCCAGCAGCCAAGAGTTTTGGGGGGACTATGGCTACACCTTC. The encoded protein is CASSQEFWGDYGYTF.

This sequence joins TRBV7-2 and TRBJ2-5; no firm D call. The ends were cut back, 1 base at V and 7 bases at J, with 4 bases in the middle. Germline CDR1 is SGHTA and CDR2 is FQGNSA. CDR3 length equals 11 residues. This CDR3 reads CASSLEGTQYF. The CDR3 DNA reads as TGTGCCAGCAGCTTAGAAGGGACCCAGTACTTC.

The V gene is TRBV3-1 (or the pseudogene TRBV3-2), the J gene TRBJ1-6; TRBD1 agrees at 7 bases. Germline V gene lookup returns CDR1 LGHDT and CDR2 YNNKEL (reference sequence). The ends lost 3 bases at V and 7 bases at J; junction bases unmatched: 9. This CDR3 has 16 residues. The chain's CDR3 is CASSHPTGQRNSPLHF. CDR3 coding DNA: TGTGCCAGCAGCCACCCGACAGGGCAGAGGAATTCACCCCTCCACTTT.

V and J are TRBV5-1 and TRBJ2-5; 7 positions agree with TRBD2. The V segment lost 3 bases and the J segment 4 bases; nucleotides outside the gene matches: 15. CDR3 length: 17 amino acids. Germline V gives CDR1 SGHRS, CDR2 YFSETQ. This CDR3 reads CASSSSTSRRVGETQYF. DNA of the CDR3: TGCGCCAGCAGCTCCTCGACTAGCAGGAGGGTCGGAGAGACCCAGTACTTC.

The rearrangement links TRBV11-1 to TRBJ1-3, with no clear D. Between the trimmed V and J ends, which lost 5 bases and 0 bases, there was a span of 11 bases. The CDR3 is made up of 15 amino acids. Germline loops: CDR1 SGHAT, CDR2 FQDESV (reference sequence). CDR3 DNA sequence: TGTGCCAGCAGCCAGGTGAGCCTCTCTGGAAACACCATATATTTT. Translating it yields CASSQVSLSGNTIYF. Filled out from reference TRBV11-1 and TRBJ1-3, the complete variable domain reads EAEVAQSPRYKITEKSQAVAFWCDPISGHATLYWYRQILGQGPELLVQFQDESVVDDSQLPKDRFSAERLKGVDSTLKIQPAELGDSAMYLCASSQVSLSGNTIYFGEGSWLTVV.

The chain has TRBV19 and TRBJ2-3; TRBD1 matches at 7 bases. V shed 5 bases, J shed 4 bases, and the junction held 9 bases outside the gene matches. Germline-derived CDR1 and CDR2 are LNHDA and SQIVND (reference sequence). The CDR3 is made up of 15 amino acids. The CDR3, as DNA: TGTGCCAGTAGTGTAACAGGGGCTCCCCCAGATACGCAGTATTTT. It yields the protein CASSVTGAPPDTQYF. Full variable domain (missing parts from reference TRBV19 and TRBJ2-3): DGGITQSPKYLFRKEGQNVTLSCEQNLNHDAMYWYRQDPGQGLRLIYYSQIVNDFQKGDIAEGYSVSREKKESFPLTVTSAQKNPTAFYLCASSVTGAPPDTQYFGPGTRLTVL.

The rearrangement joins TRBV4-3 to TRBJ1-6; 7 positions agree with TRBD1. Looked up from germline, CDR1 is LGHNA and CDR2 is YSLEER. This CDR3 spans 18 amino acids. V trimming: 4 bases; J trimming: 3 bases; junction bases outside the gene matches: 12. CDR3 sequence (DNA): TGCGCCAGCAGCCTCTCGGGGGACAGTAGCAACTATAATTCACCCCTCCACTTT. Translating it yields CASSLSGDSSNYNSPLHF.

J is TRBJ1-2 and V is TRBV6-6; D gene ambiguous. Trimming removed 5 bases at V and 4 bases at J, with 14 bases between. Germline values: CDR1 MNHNY, CDR2 SVGAGI (reference sequence). The CDR3 spans 14 residues. The CDR3 region has the DNA TGTGCCAGCAGTGCCCTGGACGGAAGCTATGGCTACACCTTC. Translating it yields CASSALDGSYGYTF.

This chain's CDR3 is CASRLTGGNYGYTF. Written as DNA, the CDR3 is TGTGCCAGCAGGCTGACAGGGGGCAACTATGGCTACACCTTC. This chain uses TRBV7-2 with TRBJ1-2; 10 bases map to TRBD1. Trimming at V came to 6 bases and at J to 2 bases, leaving 3 bases not matched to a gene. The CDR3 has 14 residues. CDR1 and CDR2 from the germline V gene are SGHTA and FQGNSA.

The chain couples TRBV6-6 to TRBJ1-4; 7 bases line up with TRBD1. The J segment lost 6 bases and the V segment lost 5 bases, leaving 6 bases of the junction unmatched. CDR1 and CDR2 from the germline V gene are MNHNY and SVGAGI (reference sequence). This CDR3 contains 14 residues. CDR3 nucleotide sequence: TGTGCCAGCAGTCAGGGACAGCTGTATGAAAAACTGTTTTTT. It encodes CASSQGQLYEKLFF.

The chain links TRBV18 to TRBJ1-5; 11 bases are shared with TRBD1. CDR3 length: 16 residues. V gave up 5 bases and J gave up 0 bases; unmatched junction bases: 3. Germline V gene data show CDR1 as KGHSH and CDR2 as LQKENI. CDR3 nucleotides: TGTGCCAGCTCAACGGGACAGGGGGATAGCAATCAGCCCCAGCATTTT. Its protein product is CASSTGQGDSNQPQHF.

The rearrangement uses TRBV6-2 or TRBV6-3 and TRBJ2-3; 7 bases are shared with TRBD2. V lost 2 bases, J lost 1 base, and 9 bases stayed unmatched. CDR3 length equals 17 residues. CDR1 is MNHEY and CDR2 is SVGEGT in the germline V gene. CDR3 sequence (DNA): TGTGCCAGCAGTTACCGACTGCAGCGGGGTCGCACAGATACGCAGTATTTT. It encodes CASSYRLQRGRTDTQYF.

The chain links TRBV6-5 to TRBJ1-1; D may be TRBD1 (5 bases). CDR3 length: 15 residues. Germline CDR1 is MNHEY and CDR2 is SVGAGI. The ends were cut back, 7 bases at V and 2 bases at J, with 17 bases in the middle. The CDR3 bases are TGTGCCAGCAAGGACACGGCGCTTTTAAACACTGAAGCTTTCTTT. Its translation is CASKDTALLNTEAFF.

Only one count was recorded for this clone. Written as DNA, the CDR3 is TGTGCCAGCAGTTACTCTCACGGCGAGCAGTACTTC. Amino acids: CASSYSHGEQYF. The chain is built from TRBV6-5 and TRBJ2-7; D gene uncertain. Per the germline V gene, CDR1 is MNHEY and CDR2 is SVGAGI. V was clipped by 0 bases and J by 6 bases, with 6 bases between them. This CDR3 is built from 12 residues.

V and J are TRBV2 and TRBJ2-5; D is possibly TRBD1 or TRBD2 (5 bases each). The V end lost 8 bases, the J end lost 1 base, and 11 bases lay between the germline ends. CDR3 length: 13 residues. Germline CDR1 is SNHLY and CDR2 is FYNNEI. CDR3 bases: TGTGCCAGCGTTCCCGGGGCCCAAGAGACCCAGTACTTC. This codes for CASVPGAQETQYF.

The chain employs TRBV4-3 and TRBJ1-5, with a tentative D call TRBD1 (6 bases). This CDR3 is 15 amino acids long. V was shortened by 6 bases and J by 1 base, with 13 bases between the two germline ends. The V gene's germline CDR1 is LGHNA and CDR2 YSLEER. CDR3 sequence: CASSQQGRSNQPQHF. CDR3 nucleotides: TGCGCCAGCAGTCAACAGGGCCGGAGCAATCAGCCCCAGCATTTT.

J is TRBJ2-6 and V is TRBV19; D is perhaps TRBD1 (5 bases). Germline lookup yields CDR1 LNHDA and CDR2 SQIVND (reference sequence). V lost 2 bases and J lost 4, with 9 bases in between. The CDR3 loop spans 15 amino acids. The CDR3 sequence: CASSIQGTGANVLTF. In DNA, the CDR3 is TGTGCCAGTAGTATACAGGGAACCGGGGCCAACGTCCTGACTTTC.

The chain recombines TRBV18 with TRBJ2-7, with unresolved D. Germline V lookup: CDR1 KGHSH, CDR2 LQKENI. The CDR3 is made up of 13 amino acids. Trimming pared 4 bases from V and 4 bases from J, leaving 11 bases between. CDR3 loop: CASSLSDGYEQYF. The CDR3 bases are TGTGCCAGCTCACTTTCGGACGGGTACGAGCAGTACTTC.